This T cell receptor beta chain was captured in a study of cytomegalovirus exposure and HLA in healthy donors. Study results and caveats: Evidence from a later analysis indicated that most CMV-associated TCR beta chains looked HLA-restricted.

From germline, CDR1 is GTSNPN and CDR2 SVGIG (reference sequence). The ends lost 6 bases at V and 1 base at J; junction bases unmatched: 8. CDR3 length: 14 amino acids. In regard to this clone: The antigen is unknown.

60 Vbeta and 13 Jbeta primers were used in PCR. Only in-frame clones appear in the TCRdb table, and some are missing; sequencing was by immunoSEQ multiplex PCR. The sample shows 150,000 to 200,000 clones, around 87% of them seen only once. The clonotype was recovered from a woman younger than 30 in good health and CMV-seronegative. This chain links TRBV30 with TRBJ2-7; 8 bases are a match to TRBD2. Sequencing used PBMCs. The DNA for the CDR3 is TGTGCCTGCCCAGCTCCGGGGGGGTCCTACGAGCAGTACTTC. This translates into CACPAPGGSYEQYF.